Given below is one TCR beta chain in context. The data were taken from a study of T cell changes during pregnancy in multiple sclerosis. TCRdb keeps only in-frame clones here, not all; method: immunoSEQ multiplex PCR. This repertoire shows about 58,000 clones, 93% found once; its top ten account for 3.5% to 4.5%. The CDR3 loop spans 15 amino acids. Germline CDR1 SGHNT, CDR2 YYREEE (reference sequence). Trimming removed 4 bases from V and 3 bases from J; junction bases left unmatched: 3. V gene TRBV5-4 combines with J gene TRBJ2-3; 12 nucleotides agree with TRBD2. The material sequenced was CD8+ T cells from peripheral blood mononuclear cells, taken in the second trimester of pregnancy. The sequence was collected from a female donor with multiple sclerosis, enrolled in a pregnancy study. The CDR3, as DNA: TGTGCCAGCAGCGCAGGACTAGCGGGAACAGATACGCAGTATTTT. Its translation: CASSAGLAGTDTQYF.